This is a list of T cell receptor beta chains from one sample in a study of T cell repertoires in cytomegalovirus infection. A single record per CDR3 protein comes from TCRdb applying MiXCR to the reads. The sample has roughly 310,000 distinct CDR3 sequences; just under 30% are singletons. The antigens these receptors bind are not known. The sample consisted of cultured PBMCs, taken from culture after CMV antigen stimulation. The receptors were sampled from a human donor in good health (CMV status not recorded). Some clones in this sample may be carry-over from other donors' samples. Each CDR3 is given with its conserved first and last residue. Fields, in order: D gene, J gene, CDR3 length, clone size, V gene, CDR3 DNA, CDR3 protein. D genes are given only for firm matches. Clone size is shown for a subset of rows, as once, few, many or a class of expanded clone.

>-|TRBJ1-2|12|many|TRBV12-3/TRBV12-4
TGTGCCAGCAGTTCCGTCCCGGCAGGCTACACCTTC
CASSSVPAGYTF
>TRBD2|TRBJ2-3|17|few|TRBV7-8
TGTGCCAGCAGCTTAGAGGCTAGCGGGGCGAACACAGATACGCAGTATTTT
CASSLEASGANTDTQYF
>-|TRBJ2-7|14|-|TRBV28
TGTGCCAGCAGGCTTACCCGGGACTCCTCCGAGCAGTACTTC
CASRLTRDSSEQYF
>TRBD2|TRBJ2-1|18|many|TRBV7-2
TGTGCCAGCAGCTTAGATCTAACTAGCGGGAGGGTTTACAATGAGCAGTTCTTC
CASSLDLTSGRVYNEQFF
>-|TRBJ1-6|15|many|TRBV11-2
TGTGCCAGCAGCTTAGTGAGGCTGGGGGATTCACCCCTCCACTTT
CASSLVRLGDSPLHF
>-|TRBJ2-7|13|few|TRBV7-2
TGTGCCAGCACCCAGTCGACCTCCTACGAGCAGTACTTC
CASTQSTSYEQYF
>-|TRBJ2-7|13|once|TRBV10-3
TGTGCCATCAGTGAGTCGCCAGGGGTCGAGCAGTACTTC
CAISESPGVEQYF
>-|TRBJ2-7|11|-|TRBV10-3
TGTGCCATCAGCGGGGCTCTTGGGCAGTACTTC
CAISGALGQYF
>TRBD1|TRBJ1-4|13|few|TRBV12-3/TRBV12-4
TGTGCCAGTTGGACAGGAGGGGATGAAAAACTGTTTTTT
CASWTGGDEKLFF
>TRBD1|TRBJ1-2|16|-|TRBV6-8
TGTGCCAGCAGTTACTCCCGGGACAGGGATGACTATGGCTACACCTTC
CASSYSRDRDDYGYTF
>-|TRBJ2-3|14|-|TRBV6-6
TGTGCCAGCGCAGCCGGGGGCGGCACAGATACGCAGTATTTT
CASAAGGGTDTQYF
>-|TRBJ1-1|15|-|TRBV10-3
TGTGCCATCAGGGACGGGGGTTCGGTGAACACTGAAGCTTTCTTT
CAIRDGGSVNTEAFF
>-|TRBJ2-4|17|-|TRBV18
TGTGCCAGCTCACCACAGGGGCCAGCCCTAGCCAAAAACATTCAGTACTTC
CASSPQGPALAKNIQYF
>-|TRBJ1-2|14|-|TRBV27
TGTGCCAGCAGCGTAACCAGGGACCGGGTTGACTACACCTTC
CASSVTRDRVDYTF
>TRBD1|TRBJ1-5|17|many|TRBV6-2/TRBV6-3
TGTGCCAGCAGTCCCGGGACAGGGGTGATCGTCAATCAGCCCCAGCATTTT
CASSPGTGVIVNQPQHF
>TRBD1|TRBJ2-5|16|-|TRBV6-6
TGTGCCAGCAGTTACTCGATGGGACAGGGGAAGGAGACCCAGTACTTC
CASSYSMGQGKETQYF